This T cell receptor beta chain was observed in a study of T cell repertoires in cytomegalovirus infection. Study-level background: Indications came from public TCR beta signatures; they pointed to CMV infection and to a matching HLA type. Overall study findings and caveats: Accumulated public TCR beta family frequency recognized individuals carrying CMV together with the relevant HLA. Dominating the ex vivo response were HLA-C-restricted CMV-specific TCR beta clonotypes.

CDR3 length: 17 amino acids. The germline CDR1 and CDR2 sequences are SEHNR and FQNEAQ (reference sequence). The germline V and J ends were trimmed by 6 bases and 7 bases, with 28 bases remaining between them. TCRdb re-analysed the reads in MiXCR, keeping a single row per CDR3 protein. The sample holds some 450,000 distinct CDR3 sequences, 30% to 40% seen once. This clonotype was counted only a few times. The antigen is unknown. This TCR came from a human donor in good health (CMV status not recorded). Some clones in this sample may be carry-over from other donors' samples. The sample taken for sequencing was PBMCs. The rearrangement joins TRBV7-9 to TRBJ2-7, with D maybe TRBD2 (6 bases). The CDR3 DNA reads TGTGCCAGCAGTCCTCTTGTGGCGGGGTTCCATGCTGGAGAGCAGTACTTC. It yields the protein CASSPLVAGFHAGEQYF.